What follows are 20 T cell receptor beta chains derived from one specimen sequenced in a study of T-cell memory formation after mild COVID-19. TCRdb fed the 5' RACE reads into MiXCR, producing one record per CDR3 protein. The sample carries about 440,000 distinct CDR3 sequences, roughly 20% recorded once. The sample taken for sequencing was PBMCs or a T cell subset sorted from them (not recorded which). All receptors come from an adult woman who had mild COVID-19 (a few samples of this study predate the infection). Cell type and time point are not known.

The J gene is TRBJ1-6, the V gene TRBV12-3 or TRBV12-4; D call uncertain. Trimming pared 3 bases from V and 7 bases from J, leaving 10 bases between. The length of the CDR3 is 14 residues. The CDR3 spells CASSFNRRNSPLHF. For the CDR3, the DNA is TGTGCCAGCAGTTTCAATCGGAGAAATTCACCCCTCCACTTT.

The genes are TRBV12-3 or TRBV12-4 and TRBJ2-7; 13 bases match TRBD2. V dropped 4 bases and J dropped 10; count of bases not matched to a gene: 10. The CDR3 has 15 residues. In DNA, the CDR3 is TGTGCCAGCAGTTGGACTAGCGGGAGAGGACGAGATCAGTACTTC. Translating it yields CASSWTSGRGRDQYF.

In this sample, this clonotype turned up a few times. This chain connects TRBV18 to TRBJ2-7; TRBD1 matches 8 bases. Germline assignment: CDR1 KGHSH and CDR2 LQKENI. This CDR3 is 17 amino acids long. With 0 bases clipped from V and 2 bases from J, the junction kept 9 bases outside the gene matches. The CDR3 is CASSPPAGTGQAYEQYF. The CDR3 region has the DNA TGTGCCAGCTCACCACCCGCCGGGACAGGTCAGGCCTACGAGCAGTACTTC.

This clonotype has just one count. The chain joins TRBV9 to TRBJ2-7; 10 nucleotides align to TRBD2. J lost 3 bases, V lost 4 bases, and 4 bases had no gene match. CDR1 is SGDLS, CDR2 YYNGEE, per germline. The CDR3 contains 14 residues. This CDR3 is CASSPGTSDYEQYF. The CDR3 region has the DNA TGTGCCAGCAGCCCTGGGACTAGCGACTACGAGCAGTACTTC.

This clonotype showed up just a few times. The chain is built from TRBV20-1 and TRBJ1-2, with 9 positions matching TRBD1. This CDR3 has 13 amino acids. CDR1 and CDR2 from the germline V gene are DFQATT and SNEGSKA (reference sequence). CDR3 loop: CRPGTGRFIGYTF. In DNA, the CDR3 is TGCCGGCCCGGGACAGGGCGATTTATTGGCTACACCTTC.

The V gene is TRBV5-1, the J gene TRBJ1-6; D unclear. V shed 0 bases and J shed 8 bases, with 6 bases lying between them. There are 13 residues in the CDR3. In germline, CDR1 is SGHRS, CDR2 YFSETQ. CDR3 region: CASSLESDSPLHF. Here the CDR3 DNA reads TGCGCCAGCAGCTTGGAGTCAGATTCACCCCTCCACTTT.

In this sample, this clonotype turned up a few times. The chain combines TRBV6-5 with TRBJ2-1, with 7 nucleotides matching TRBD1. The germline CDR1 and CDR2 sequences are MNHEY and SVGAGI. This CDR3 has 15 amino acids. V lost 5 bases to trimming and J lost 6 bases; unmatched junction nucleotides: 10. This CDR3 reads CASSRRQGWGNEQFF. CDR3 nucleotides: TGTGCCAGCAGTAGACGACAGGGTTGGGGCAATGAGCAGTTCTTC.

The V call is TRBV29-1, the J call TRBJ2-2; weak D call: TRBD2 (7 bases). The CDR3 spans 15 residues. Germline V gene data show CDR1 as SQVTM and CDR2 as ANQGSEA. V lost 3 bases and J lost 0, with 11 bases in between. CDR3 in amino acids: CSVEAGAANTGELFF. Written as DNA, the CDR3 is TGCAGCGTTGAGGCGGGGGCGGCGAACACCGGGGAGCTGTTTTTT.

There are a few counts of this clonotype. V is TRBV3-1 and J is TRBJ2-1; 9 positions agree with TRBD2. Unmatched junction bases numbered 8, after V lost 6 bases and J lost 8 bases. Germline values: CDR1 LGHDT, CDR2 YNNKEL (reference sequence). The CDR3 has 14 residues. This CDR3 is CASRGTSFRDEQFF. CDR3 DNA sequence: TGTGCCAGCAGGGGGACTAGCTTCAGGGATGAGCAGTTCTTC.

The CDR3 is CASRPTGYNEQFF. The CDR3 DNA sequence: TGCGCCAGCAGGCCAACAGGGTACAATGAGCAGTTCTTC. The chain uses TRBV5-1 and TRBJ2-1, with a tentative D call TRBD1 (6 bases). V lost 5 bases and J 4 bases, leaving 10 bases between the germline ends. The CDR3 covers 13 residues. Germline values: CDR1 SGHRS, CDR2 YFSETQ.

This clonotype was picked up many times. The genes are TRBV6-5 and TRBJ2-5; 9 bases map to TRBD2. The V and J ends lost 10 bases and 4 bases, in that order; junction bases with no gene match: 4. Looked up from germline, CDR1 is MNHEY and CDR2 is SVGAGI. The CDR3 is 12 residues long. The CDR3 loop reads CATAGGRETQYF. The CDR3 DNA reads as TGTGCCACCGCGGGAGGGCGAGAGACCCAGTACTTC.

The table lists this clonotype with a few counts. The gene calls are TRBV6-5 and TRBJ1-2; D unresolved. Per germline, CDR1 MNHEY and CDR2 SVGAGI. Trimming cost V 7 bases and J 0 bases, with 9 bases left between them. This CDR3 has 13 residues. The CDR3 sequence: CASTLGSNYGYTF. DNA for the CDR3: TGTGCCAGCACCCTCGGGTCTAACTATGGCTACACCTTC.

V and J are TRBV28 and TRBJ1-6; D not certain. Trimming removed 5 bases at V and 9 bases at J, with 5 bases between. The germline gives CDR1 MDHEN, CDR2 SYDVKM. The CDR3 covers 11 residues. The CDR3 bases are TGTGCCAGCAGTAAGGGTTCACCCCTCCACTTT. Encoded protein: CASSKGSPLHF.

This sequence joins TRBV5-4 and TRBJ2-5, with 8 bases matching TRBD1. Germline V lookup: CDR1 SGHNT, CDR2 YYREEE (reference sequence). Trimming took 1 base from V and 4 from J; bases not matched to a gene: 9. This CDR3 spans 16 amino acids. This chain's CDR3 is CASSLSQGVMGETQYF. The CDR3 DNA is TGTGCCAGCAGCTTGTCACAGGGGGTGATGGGAGAGACCCAGTACTTC.

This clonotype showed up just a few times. CDR3 sequence: CATSGTEGNQPQHF. The CDR3 DNA is TGTGCCACCAGTGGGACAGAGGGTAATCAGCCCCAGCATTTT. The V and J genes are TRBV24-1 and TRBJ1-5; a possible D gene is TRBD1 (6 bases). CDR1 KGHDR and CDR2 SFDVKD come from the germline V gene. CDR3 length: 14 residues. Deletions cut 5 bases from V and 4 bases from J, with 11 bases between.

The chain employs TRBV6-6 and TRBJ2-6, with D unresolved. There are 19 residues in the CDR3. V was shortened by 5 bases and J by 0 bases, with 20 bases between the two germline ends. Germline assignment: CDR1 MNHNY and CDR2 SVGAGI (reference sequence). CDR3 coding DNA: TGTGCCAGCAGTCCCCAGGACGGATTCTCACCCTCTGGGGCCAACGTCCTGACTTTC. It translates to CASSPQDGFSPSGANVLTF.

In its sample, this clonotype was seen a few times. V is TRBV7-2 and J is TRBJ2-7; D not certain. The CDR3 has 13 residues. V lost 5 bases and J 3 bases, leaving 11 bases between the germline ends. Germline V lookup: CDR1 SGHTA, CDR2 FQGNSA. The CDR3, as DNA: TGTGCCAGCAGCCCTGTGGATGGCTACGAGCAGTACTTC. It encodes CASSPVDGYEQYF.

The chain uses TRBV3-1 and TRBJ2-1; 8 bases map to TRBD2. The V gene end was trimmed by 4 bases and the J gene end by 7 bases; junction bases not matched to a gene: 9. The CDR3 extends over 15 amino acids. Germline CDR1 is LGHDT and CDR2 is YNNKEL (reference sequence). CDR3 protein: CASSLSGDIGNEQFF. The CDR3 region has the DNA TGTGCCAGCAGCCTTAGCGGGGATATAGGGAATGAGCAGTTCTTC.

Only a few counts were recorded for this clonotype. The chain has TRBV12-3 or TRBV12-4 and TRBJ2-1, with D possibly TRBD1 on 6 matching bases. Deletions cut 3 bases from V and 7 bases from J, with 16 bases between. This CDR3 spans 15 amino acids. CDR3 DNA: TGTGCCAGCAGTTTTTCCGAGACAGGTCCTAATGAGCAGTTCTTC. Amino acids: CASSFSETGPNEQFF.

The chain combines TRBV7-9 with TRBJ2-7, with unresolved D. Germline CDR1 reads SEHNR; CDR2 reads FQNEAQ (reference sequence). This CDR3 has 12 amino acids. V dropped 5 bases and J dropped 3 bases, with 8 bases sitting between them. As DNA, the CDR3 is TGTGCCAGCAGCCCCCCGAACTACGAGCAGTACTTC. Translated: CASSPPNYEQYF.